A single sample is the source of the 19 T cell receptor beta chains below, sequenced in a study of blood T cell repertoires in COVID-19. Assay used: immunoSEQ multiplex PCR; TCRdb lists only in-frame clones, some missing. The sample carries about 160,000 clones, 86% recorded once. Sequenced sample: peripheral blood. Receptor source: a man aged 45-60 years with active or convalescent COVID-19.

J is TRBJ2-1 and V is TRBV7-8, with a tentative D call TRBD2 (5 bases). This CDR3 contains 17 residues. The V end lost 1 base, the J end lost 4 bases, and 17 bases lay between the germline ends. Germline assignment: CDR1 SGHVS and CDR2 FQNEAQ. CDR3 residues: CASSLGGSNGPYNEQFF. In DNA, the CDR3 is TGTGCCAGCAGCTTAGGAGGGAGTAACGGCCCATACAATGAGCAGTTCTTC.

The rearrangement links TRBV5-1 to TRBJ2-1, with 8 bases lining up with TRBD2. V shed 7 bases and J 0 bases; nucleotides not matched to a gene: 6. The CDR3 consists of 15 residues. Germline loops: CDR1 SGHRS, CDR2 YFSETQ. The CDR3 nucleotides read TGCGCCAGCCGTAGCGGGGCGCCCTCCTACAATGAGCAGTTCTTC. It codes for CASRSGAPSYNEQFF.

The genes are TRBV11-2 and TRBJ2-7; maybe TRBD2 (6 bases). V dropped 4 bases and J dropped 3 bases, with 19 bases sitting between them. Germline V lookup: CDR1 SGHAT, CDR2 FQNNGV. The CDR3 has 16 residues. The CDR3 DNA follows: TGTGCCAGCAGCTCAAATCCGGGACTCGAGAACTACGAGCAGTACTTC. It encodes CASSSNPGLENYEQYF.

The chain carries TRBV28 and TRBJ2-7; weak D call: TRBD1 (6 bases). CDR1 MDHEN and CDR2 SYDVKM come from the germline V gene. V gave up 6 bases and J gave up 3 bases, with 15 bases separating them. The CDR3 runs 14 residues. CDR3 sequence: CASRDSRGFYEQYF. Here the CDR3 DNA reads TGTGCCAGCAGGGATTCGAGGGGGTTCTACGAGCAGTACTTC.

The gene calls are TRBV20-1 and TRBJ1-4; D unclear. CDR1 is DFQATT and CDR2 is SNEGSKA in the germline V gene (reference sequence). Trimming pared 3 bases from V and 5 bases from J, leaving 4 bases between. This CDR3 has 11 amino acids. The CDR3 reads CSASSNEKLFF. CDR3 DNA sequence: TGCAGTGCTAGCTCCAATGAAAAACTGTTTTTT.

The CDR3 loop is CASSAADRRGPLHF. CDR3 DNA sequence: TGTGCCAGCAGCGCCGCGGACAGGAGGGGGCCCCTCCACTTT. The chain employs TRBV9 and TRBJ1-6; TRBD1 agrees at 7 bases. The V gene end was trimmed by 3 bases and the J gene end by 13 bases; junction bases not matched to a gene: 10. The CDR3 loop spans 14 amino acids. Germline CDR1 and CDR2: SGDLS and YYNGEE.

DNA of the CDR3: TGTGCCAGCAGTTACTCGGGGACAGGGAGTCAGCCCCAGCATTTT. Its translation: CASSYSGTGSQPQHF. The chain uses TRBV6-5 and TRBJ1-5, with TRBD1 matching over 9 bases. This CDR3 spans 15 amino acids. CDR1 MNHEY and CDR2 SVGAGI come from the germline V gene. Unmatched junction bases numbered 3, after V lost 0 bases and J lost 6 bases.

V and J are TRBV28 and TRBJ2-1, with unresolved D. This CDR3 has 13 residues. Trimming stripped 3 bases from V and 7 bases from J, with 10 bases between. Germline values: CDR1 MDHEN, CDR2 SYDVKM. This CDR3 reads CASSFYPTNEQFF. The DNA of the CDR3 is TGTGCCAGCAGTTTTTACCCGACTAATGAGCAGTTCTTC.

CDR3 sequence reads: CASSPRTGGNQPQHF. In DNA form, the CDR3 reads TGTGCCAGCAGCCCCCGGACAGGTGGCAATCAGCCCCAGCATTTT. This rearrangement joins TRBV7-2 to TRBJ1-5, with 7 bases matching TRBD1. V was pared by 5 bases and J by 2 bases, with 6 bases of the junction left unmatched. In germline, CDR1 is SGHTA, CDR2 FQGNSA. This CDR3 contains 15 residues. Variable domain in full (rest from reference TRBV7-2 and TRBJ1-5): GAGVSQSPSNKVTEKGKDVELRCDPISGHTALYWYRQSLGQGLEFLIYFQGNSAPDKSGLPSDRFSAERTGGSVSTLTIQRTQQEDSAVYLCASSPRTGGNQPQHFGDGTRLSIL.

With respect to this clone: Other DNA sequences of this sample code for an identical CDR3. The chain is built from TRBV27 and TRBJ1-1; TRBD1 might be the D (6 bases). Germline CDR1 is MNHEY and CDR2 is SMNVEV (reference sequence). V was trimmed by 4 bases and J by 0 bases, leaving 6 bases between them. CDR3 size: 13 residues. CDR3 DNA: TGTGCCAGCAGTTCAGGGGTGAACACTGAAGCTTTCTTT. Translating gives CASSSGVNTEAFF.

V usage is TRBV18 and J usage is TRBJ1-1; TRBD1 matches 7 bases. This CDR3 is built from 15 residues. CDR1 KGHSH and CDR2 LQKENI come from the germline V gene. With V trimmed by 3 bases and J by 0 bases, 4 bases remained unmatched. This CDR3 is CASSPGQAMNTEAFF. As DNA, the CDR3 is TGTGCCAGCTCACCTGGACAGGCCATGAACACTGAAGCTTTCTTT.

J is TRBJ2-2 and V is TRBV2, with 10 bases identical to TRBD2. J lost 5 bases, V lost 7 bases, and 13 bases had no gene match. CDR1 is SNHLY and CDR2 is FYNNEI in the germline V gene. The CDR3 spans 17 residues. The CDR3 DNA sequence: TGTGCCAGCACCCGGGGGGTAGCGGGAGGCCGAACCGGGGAGCTGTTTTTT. Translated, it gives CASTRGVAGGRTGELFF. Complete variable domain (other parts from reference TRBV2 and TRBJ2-2): EPEVTQTPSHQVTQMGQEVILRCVPISNHLYFYWYRQILGQKVEFLVSFYNNEISEKSEIFDDQFSVERPDGSNFTLKIRSTKLEDSAMYFCASTRGVAGGRTGELFFGEGSRLTVL.

The chain recombines TRBV4-3 with TRBJ1-3, with D possibly being TRBD1 (5 bases). Trimming left V 3 bases short and J 4 bases short, with 13 bases between. The germline gives CDR1 LGHNA, CDR2 YSLEER. The CDR3 runs to 15 residues. CDR3 in DNA: TGCGCCAGCAGCCATACTCAGGGATCGGGAAACACCATATATTTT. Its translation: CASSHTQGSGNTIYF.

This chain connects TRBV24-1 to TRBJ2-5; 11 bases map to TRBD2. The CDR3 is 22 residues long. The V segment lost 8 bases and the J segment 2 bases; nucleotides outside the gene matches: 27. The germline gives CDR1 KGHDR, CDR2 SFDVKD. The CDR3 sequence: CATIGDRGRPGLAEVRQETQYF. The DNA of the CDR3 is TGTGCCACCATCGGCGACAGGGGACGACCGGGACTAGCGGAGGTAAGGCAAGAGACCCAGTACTTC.

The V and J genes are TRBV27 and TRBJ1-5; D may be TRBD1 (5 bases). V was clipped by 6 bases and J by 2 bases, with 14 bases between them. The CDR3 has 15 amino acids. Germline lookup yields CDR1 MNHEY and CDR2 SMNVEV (reference sequence). In nucleotides, the CDR3 is TGTGCCAGCAGCCCTGGGACTTCGGGCAATCAGCCCCAGCATTTT. Residues: CASSPGTSGNQPQHF.

The chain combines TRBV10-3 with TRBJ1-6, with 9 bases lining up with TRBD1. Germline-derived CDR1 and CDR2 are ENHRY and SYGVKD. This CDR3 comprises 13 residues. After removal of 4 bases from V and 8 bases from J, the junction contained 0 bases not matched to a gene. The CDR3 DNA follows: TGTGCCATCAGTGGGACAGGGGATTCACCCCTCCACTTT. Translated, it gives CAISGTGDSPLHF.

This chain joins TRBV3-1 (or the pseudogene TRBV3-2) and TRBJ1-6; D unresolved. Germline assignment: CDR1 LGHDT and CDR2 YNNKEL (reference sequence). V was cut by 6 bases and J by 7 bases, with 16 bases left in between. This CDR3 is 15 amino acids long. The chain's CDR3 is CASSSPGSKNSPLHF. The CDR3 DNA sequence: TGTGCCAGCAGTTCGCCCGGGAGCAAAAATTCACCCCTCCACTTT.

The CDR3 protein is CASSLSTGLAEQFF. The CDR3 region has the DNA TGTGCCAGCAGCCTATCGACAGGGCTGGCTGAGCAGTTCTTC. The chain joins TRBV14 to TRBJ2-1; 7 bases map to TRBD1. J lost 9 bases, V lost 4 bases, and 9 bases had no gene match. The CDR3 length is 14 residues. Germline values: CDR1 SGHDN, CDR2 FVKESK.

This clone was counted once. V and J are TRBV7-2 and TRBJ1-4; D not resolved. V gave up 2 bases and J gave up 7 bases, with 5 bases separating them. This CDR3 is built from 12 residues. The V gene's germline CDR1 is SGHTA and CDR2 FQGNSA. CDR3 sequence reads: CASSLSGEKLFF. The CDR3 region has the DNA TGTGCCAGCAGCTTATCGGGTGAAAAACTGTTTTTT.